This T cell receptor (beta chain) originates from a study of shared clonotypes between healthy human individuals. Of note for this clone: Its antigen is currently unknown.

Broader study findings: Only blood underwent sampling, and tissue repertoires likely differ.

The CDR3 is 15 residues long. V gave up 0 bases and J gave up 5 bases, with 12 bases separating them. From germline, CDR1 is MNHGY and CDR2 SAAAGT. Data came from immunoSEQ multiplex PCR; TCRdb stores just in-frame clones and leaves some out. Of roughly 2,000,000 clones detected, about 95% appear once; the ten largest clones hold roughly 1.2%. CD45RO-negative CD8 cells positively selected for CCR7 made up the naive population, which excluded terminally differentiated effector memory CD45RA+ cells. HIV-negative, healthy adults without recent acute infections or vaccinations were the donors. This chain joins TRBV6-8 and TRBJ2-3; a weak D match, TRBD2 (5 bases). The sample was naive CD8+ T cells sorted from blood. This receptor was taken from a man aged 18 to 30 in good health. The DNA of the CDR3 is TGTGCCAGCAGTTACTCGAGAATTGGAGGAGATACGCAGTATTTT. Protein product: CASSYSRIGGDTQYF.